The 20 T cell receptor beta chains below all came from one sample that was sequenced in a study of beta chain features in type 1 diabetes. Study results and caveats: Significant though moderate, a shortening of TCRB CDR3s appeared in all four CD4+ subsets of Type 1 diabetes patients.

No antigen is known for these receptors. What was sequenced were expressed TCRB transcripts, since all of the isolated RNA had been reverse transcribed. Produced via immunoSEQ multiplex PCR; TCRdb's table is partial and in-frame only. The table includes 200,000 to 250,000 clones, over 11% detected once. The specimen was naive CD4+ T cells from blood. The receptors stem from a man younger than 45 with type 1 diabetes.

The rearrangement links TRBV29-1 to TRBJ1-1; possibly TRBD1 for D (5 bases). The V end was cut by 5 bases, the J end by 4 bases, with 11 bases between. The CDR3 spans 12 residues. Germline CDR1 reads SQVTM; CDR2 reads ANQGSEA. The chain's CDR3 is CSVRTGGTEAFF. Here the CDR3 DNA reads TGCAGCGTTAGAACAGGTGGCACTGAAGCTTTCTTT. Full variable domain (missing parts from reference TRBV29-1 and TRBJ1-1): SAVISQKPSRDICQRGTSLTIQCQVDSQVTMMFWYRQQPGQSLTLIATANQGSEATYESGFVIDKFPISRPNLTFSTLTVSNMSPEDSSIYLCSVRTGGTEAFFGQGTRLTVV.

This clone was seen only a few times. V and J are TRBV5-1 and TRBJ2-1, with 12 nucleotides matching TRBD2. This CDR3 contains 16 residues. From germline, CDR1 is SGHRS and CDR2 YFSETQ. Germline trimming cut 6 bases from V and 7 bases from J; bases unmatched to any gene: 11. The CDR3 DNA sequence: TGCGCCAGCACCCCCCTAGCGGGAGGGCCGGGGAATGAGCAGTTCTTC. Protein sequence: CASTPLAGGPGNEQFF.

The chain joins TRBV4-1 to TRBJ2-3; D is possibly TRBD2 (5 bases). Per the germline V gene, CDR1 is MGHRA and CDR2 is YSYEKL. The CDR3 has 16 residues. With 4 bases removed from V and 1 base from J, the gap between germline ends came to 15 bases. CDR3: CASSLQENSGTDTQYF. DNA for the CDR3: TGCGCCAGCAGCCTCCAGGAAAATAGCGGCACAGATACGCAGTATTTT.

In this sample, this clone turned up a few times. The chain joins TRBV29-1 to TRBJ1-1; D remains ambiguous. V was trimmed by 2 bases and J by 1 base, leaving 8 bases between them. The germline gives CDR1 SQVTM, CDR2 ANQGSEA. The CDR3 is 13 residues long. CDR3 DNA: TGCAGCGTTGAACGGGAGGAGAACACTGAAGCTTTCTTT. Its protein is CSVEREENTEAFF.

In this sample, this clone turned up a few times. The CDR3 loop reads CASSESQGGPYEQYF. The CDR3 region has the DNA TGTGCCAGCAGTGAAAGCCAGGGGGGCCCCTACGAGCAGTACTTC. J is TRBJ2-7 and V is TRBV2, with D perhaps matching TRBD1 (7 bases). V lost 2 bases, J lost 2 bases, and 13 bases lay in between. The CDR3 is 15 amino acids. CDR1 is SNHLY and CDR2 is FYNNEI in the germline V gene.

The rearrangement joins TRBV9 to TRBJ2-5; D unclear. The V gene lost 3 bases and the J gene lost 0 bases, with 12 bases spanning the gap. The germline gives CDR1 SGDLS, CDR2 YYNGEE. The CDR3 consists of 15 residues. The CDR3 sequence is CASSDTRGYQETQYF. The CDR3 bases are TGTGCCAGCAGCGACACTCGAGGTTACCAAGAGACCCAGTACTTC.

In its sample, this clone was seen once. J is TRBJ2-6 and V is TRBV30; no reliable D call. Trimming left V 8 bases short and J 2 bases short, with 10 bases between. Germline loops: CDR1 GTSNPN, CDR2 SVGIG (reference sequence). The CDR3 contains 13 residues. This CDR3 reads CAEESPGANVLTF. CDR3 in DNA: TGTGCCGAAGAGTCCCCTGGGGCCAACGTCCTGACTTTC.

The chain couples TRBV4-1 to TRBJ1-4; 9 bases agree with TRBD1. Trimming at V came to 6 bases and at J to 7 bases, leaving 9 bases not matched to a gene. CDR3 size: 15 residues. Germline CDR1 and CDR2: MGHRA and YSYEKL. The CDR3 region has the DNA TGCGCCAGCAGTCAAAACAGGGGGCCTAGTGAAAAACTGTTTTTT. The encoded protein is CASSQNRGPSEKLFF.

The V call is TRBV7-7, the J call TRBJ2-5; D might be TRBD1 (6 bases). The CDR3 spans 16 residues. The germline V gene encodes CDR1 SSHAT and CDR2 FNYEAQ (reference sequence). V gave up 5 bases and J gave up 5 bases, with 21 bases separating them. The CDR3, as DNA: TGTGCCAGCAGCCCACTCGCCCGGCAGGGGAAGGAGACCCAGTACTTC. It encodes CASSPLARQGKETQYF.

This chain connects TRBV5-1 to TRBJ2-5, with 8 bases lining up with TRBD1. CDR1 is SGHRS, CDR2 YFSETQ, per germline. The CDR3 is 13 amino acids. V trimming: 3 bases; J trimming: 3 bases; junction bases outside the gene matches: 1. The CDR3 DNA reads TGCGCCAGCAGCTGGGGACAGGAAGAGACCCAGTACTTC. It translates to CASSWGQEETQYF.

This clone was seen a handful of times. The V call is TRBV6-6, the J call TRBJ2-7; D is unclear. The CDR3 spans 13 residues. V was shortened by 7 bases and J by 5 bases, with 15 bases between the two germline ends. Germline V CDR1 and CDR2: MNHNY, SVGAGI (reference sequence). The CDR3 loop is CASTKPPSDEQYF. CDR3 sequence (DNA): TGTGCCAGCACCAAACCCCCCAGTGACGAGCAGTACTTC.

The CDR3 region is CASVRSGDLENIQYF. CDR3 bases: TGTGCCAGCGTCCGTAGCGGCGACTTGGAAAACATTCAGTACTTC. V is TRBV18 and J is TRBJ2-4, with D maybe TRBD2 (6 bases). Trimming stripped 8 bases from V and 5 bases from J, with 19 bases between. The CDR3 runs 15 residues. Germline V lookup: CDR1 KGHSH, CDR2 LQKENI.

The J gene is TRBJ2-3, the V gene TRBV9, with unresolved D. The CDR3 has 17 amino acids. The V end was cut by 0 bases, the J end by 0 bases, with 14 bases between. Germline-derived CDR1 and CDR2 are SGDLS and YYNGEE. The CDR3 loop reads CASSVGVQTSSTDTQYF. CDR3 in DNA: TGTGCCAGCAGCGTAGGGGTACAGACATCTAGCACAGATACGCAGTATTTT.

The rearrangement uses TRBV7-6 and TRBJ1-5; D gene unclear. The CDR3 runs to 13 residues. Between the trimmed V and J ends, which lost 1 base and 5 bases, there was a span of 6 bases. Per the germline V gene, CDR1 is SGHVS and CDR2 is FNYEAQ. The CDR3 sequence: CASSLGPDQPQHF. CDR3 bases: TGTGCCAGCAGCTTAGGTCCGGATCAGCCCCAGCATTTT.

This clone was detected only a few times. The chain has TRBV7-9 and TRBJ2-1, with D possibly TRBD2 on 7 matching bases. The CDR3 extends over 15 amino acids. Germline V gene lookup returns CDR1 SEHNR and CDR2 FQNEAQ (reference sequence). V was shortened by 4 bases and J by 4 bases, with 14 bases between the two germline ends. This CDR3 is CASSSRGGLYNEQFF. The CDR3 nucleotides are TGTGCCAGCAGCTCGAGGGGGGGATTATACAATGAGCAGTTCTTC.

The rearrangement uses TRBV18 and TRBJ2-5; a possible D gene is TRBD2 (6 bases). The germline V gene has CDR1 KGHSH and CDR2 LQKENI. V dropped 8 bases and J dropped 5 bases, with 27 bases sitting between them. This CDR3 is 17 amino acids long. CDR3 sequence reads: CASAQDGAAGPGETQYF. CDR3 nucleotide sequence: TGTGCCAGCGCCCAAGATGGGGCAGCGGGCCCCGGGGAGACCCAGTACTTC.

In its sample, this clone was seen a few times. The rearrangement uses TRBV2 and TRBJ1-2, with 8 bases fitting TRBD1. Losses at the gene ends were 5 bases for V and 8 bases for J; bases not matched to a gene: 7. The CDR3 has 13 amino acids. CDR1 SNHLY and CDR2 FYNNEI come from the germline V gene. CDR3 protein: CASSWTGPEGYTF. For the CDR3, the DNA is TGTGCCAGCAGTTGGACAGGGCCGGAAGGCTACACCTTC.

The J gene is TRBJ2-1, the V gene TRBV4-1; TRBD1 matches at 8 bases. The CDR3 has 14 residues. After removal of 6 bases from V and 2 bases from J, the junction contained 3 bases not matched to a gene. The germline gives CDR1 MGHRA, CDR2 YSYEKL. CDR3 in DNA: TGCGCCAGCAGTACAGGGGGACCCTACAATGAGCAGTTCTTC. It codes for CASSTGGPYNEQFF.

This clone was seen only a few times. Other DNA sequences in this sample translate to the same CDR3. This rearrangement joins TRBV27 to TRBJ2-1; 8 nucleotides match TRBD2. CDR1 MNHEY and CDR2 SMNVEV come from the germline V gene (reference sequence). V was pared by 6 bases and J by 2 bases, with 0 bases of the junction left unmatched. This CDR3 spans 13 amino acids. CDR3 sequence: CASRLAAYNEQFF. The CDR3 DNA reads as TGTGCCAGCAGACTAGCGGCCTACAATGAGCAGTTCTTC.

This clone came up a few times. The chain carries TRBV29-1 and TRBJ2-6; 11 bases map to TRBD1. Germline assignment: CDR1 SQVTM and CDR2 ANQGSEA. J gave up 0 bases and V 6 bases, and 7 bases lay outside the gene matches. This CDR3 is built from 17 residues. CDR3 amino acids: CSVRTGGLVSGANVLTF. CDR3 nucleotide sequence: TGCAGCGTCCGGACAGGGGGCCTAGTCTCTGGGGCCAACGTCCTGACTTTC.